A single T cell receptor (beta chain) is shown here with its context. This table comes from immunoSEQ multiplex PCR, and its TCRdb copy is limited to in-frame clones, with some not included. Of fewer than 350,000 clones detected, around 85% appear once; the ten largest clones hold approximately 6%. This specimen belongs to a study of blood T cell repertoires in COVID-19. On the study more broadly: T cells, B-cell-depleted T cells, or PBMCs supplied cDNA or gDNA.

The CDR3 totals 15 residues. Germline V gene lookup returns CDR1 LGHDT and CDR2 YNNKEL (reference sequence). The germline V and J ends were trimmed by 2 bases and 5 bases, with 16 bases remaining between them. The source material was PBMCs or T cells enriched from blood (not recorded which). The chain couples TRBV3-1 (or the pseudogene TRBV3-2) to TRBJ2-7; D unresolved. The TCR originated in a woman between 40 and 50 years old who had recovered from COVID-19. For the CDR3, the DNA is TGTGCCAGCAGCCAAAACCGCGTAGTTAAGAACGAGCAGTACTTC. It specifies CASSQNRVVKNEQYF.